The 16 T cell receptor beta chains below come from one sample, sequenced in a study of blood T cell repertoires in COVID-19 (dated by TCRdb to the early 2020s). The library was made by the immunoSEQ multiplex PCR assay. Entries here come from immuneACCESS through TCRdb and include only in-frame sequences with V and J called. Some clones fail to appear in such tables; in the studies checked, an unresolved V gene covers under half of the shortfall, and the cause of the remainder is unknown. Here the sample has some 180,000 clones; 88% occur a single time. The biggest ten clones account for roughly 6% of the sample. The source material was peripheral blood. These receptors originate from a man between 40 and 49 years old with active or convalescent COVID-19.

The rearrangement joins TRBV27 to TRBJ1-5, with 7 bases that match TRBD1. J gave up 2 bases and V 8 bases, and 9 bases lay outside the gene matches. The CDR3 loop spans 15 amino acids. Germline CDR1 is MNHEY and CDR2 is SMNVEV (reference sequence). The CDR3 reads CASALRTGGNQPQHF. Written as DNA, the CDR3 is TGTGCCAGCGCCCTCCGGACAGGCGGCAATCAGCCCCAGCATTTT.

J is TRBJ2-6 and V is TRBV5-1; the match to TRBD1 covers 8 bases. Trimming removed 0 bases from V and 2 bases from J; junction bases left unmatched: 7. This CDR3 is 18 amino acids long. Germline CDR1 reads SGHRS; CDR2 reads YFSETQ. In DNA form, the CDR3 reads TGCGCCAGCAGCTTGGGGACAGGGAACCAGCCTGGGGCCAACGTCCTGACTTTC. Protein product: CASSLGTGNQPGANVLTF. The complete variable domain, with remaining parts taken from reference TRBV5-1 and TRBJ2-6, reads KAGVTQTPRYLIKTRGQQVTLSCSPISGHRSVSWYQQTPGQGLQFLFEYFSETQRNKGNFPGRFSGRQFSNSRSEMNVSTLELGDSALYLCASSLGTGNQPGANVLTFGAGSRLTVL.

The chain is built from TRBV7-2 and TRBJ2-2, with D possibly TRBD1 on 5 matching bases. The CDR3 contains 14 residues. Between the trimmed V and J ends, which lost 5 bases and 5 bases, there was a span of 12 bases. The V gene's germline CDR1 is SGHTA and CDR2 FQGNSA. The CDR3 region has the DNA TGTGCCAGCAGCAAAGATCCAGGGACCGGGGAGCTGTTTTTT. Translation gives CASSKDPGTGELFF. The full variable domain, with the rest looked up from reference TRBV7-2 and TRBJ2-2, is GAGVSQSPSNKVTEKGKDVELRCDPISGHTALYWYRQSLGQGLEFLIYFQGNSAPDKSGLPSDRFSAERTGGSVSTLTIQRTQQEDSAVYLCASSKDPGTGELFFGEGSRLTVL.

The chain is built from TRBV6-5 and TRBJ2-7; TRBD1 is a possible D gene (6 bases). Germline V gene sequence: CDR1 MNHEY, CDR2 SVGAGI. The germline V and J ends were trimmed by 6 bases and 7 bases, with 16 bases remaining between them. The CDR3 loop spans 13 amino acids. The CDR3 loop is CASRWGLNAEQYF. CDR3 in DNA: TGTGCCAGCAGATGGGGGCTAAATGCTGAGCAGTACTTC.

This clone has a handful of counts. The V gene is TRBV7-9, the J gene TRBJ1-4; D uncertain. This CDR3 is 12 amino acids long. Deletions cut 5 bases from V and 7 bases from J, with 8 bases between. Per the germline V gene, CDR1 is SEHNR and CDR2 is FQNEAQ (reference sequence). This CDR3 is CASSPNSEKLFF. CDR3 nucleotides: TGTGCCAGCAGCCCGAACAGTGAAAAACTGTTTTTT.

The chain recombines TRBV19 with TRBJ1-4, with 7 bases aligning to TRBD1. The CDR3 contains 14 residues. Trimming removed 6 bases from V and 8 bases from J; junction bases left unmatched: 9. CDR1 is LNHDA and CDR2 is SQIVND in the germline V gene (reference sequence). The chain's CDR3 is CASRRQGLGEKLFF. In nucleotides, the CDR3 is TGTGCCAGTAGACGACAGGGCCTGGGGGAAAAACTGTTTTTT.

V is TRBV7-9 and J is TRBJ2-7, with TRBD2 matching 7 bases. Germline CDR1 SEHNR, CDR2 FQNEAQ (reference sequence). V was clipped by 4 bases and J by 2 bases; unmatched bases: 11. The CDR3 is made up of 16 amino acids. CDR3 protein: CASSSPGEGRPYEQYF. In DNA form, the CDR3 reads TGTGCCAGCAGCTCCCCGGGGGAGGGGCGGCCCTACGAGCAGTACTTC.

This chain joins TRBV3-1 (or the pseudogene TRBV3-2) and TRBJ2-7; a possible D gene is TRBD1 (6 bases). The V gene lost 2 bases and the J gene lost 3 bases, with 11 bases spanning the gap. The CDR3 contains 14 residues. Germline values: CDR1 LGHDT, CDR2 YNNKEL (reference sequence). The CDR3 coding sequence is TGTGCCAGCAGCCAATGGGACACCGGCTACGAGCAGTACTTC. Amino acids: CASSQWDTGYEQYF.

The CDR3 DNA reads TGTGCCAGCAGTTACGGCACTACCGCCTATGGCTACACCTTC. This codes for CASSYGTTAYGYTF. This sequence joins TRBV6-6 and TRBJ1-2; D call uncertain. Germline V CDR1 and CDR2: MNHNY, SVGAGI (reference sequence). V was clipped by 2 bases and J by 4 bases, with 11 bases between them. This CDR3 is 14 amino acids long.

This chain uses TRBV3-1 (or the pseudogene TRBV3-2) with TRBJ2-5; tentative D call: TRBD2 (6 bases). The CDR3 runs 16 residues. Germline loops: CDR1 LGHDT, CDR2 YNNKEL (reference sequence). V gave up 4 bases and J gave up 2 bases, with 17 bases separating them. The CDR3 reads CASSPSAVAAQETQYF. The CDR3 region has the DNA TGTGCCAGCAGCCCCTCGGCGGTAGCGGCTCAAGAGACCCAGTACTTC.

The genes are TRBV7-6 and TRBJ2-2; 16 nucleotides align to TRBD2. The CDR3 spans 16 residues. Per germline, CDR1 SGHVS and CDR2 FNYEAQ. Germline trimming cut 5 bases from V and 6 bases from J; bases unmatched to any gene: 3. CDR3 region: CASSPGTSGRAGELFF. Here the CDR3 DNA reads TGTGCCAGCAGCCCTGGGACTAGCGGGAGGGCCGGGGAGCTGTTTTTT.

The chain uses TRBV10-2 and TRBJ2-1; weak D call: TRBD2 (5 bases). Germline lookup yields CDR1 WSHSY and CDR2 SAAADI. V lost 3 bases, J lost 2 bases, and 11 bases lay in between. This CDR3 has 15 amino acids. The CDR3 DNA is TGCGCCAGCAGTGAAACTAGAAGTGCCTACAATGAGCAGTTCTTC. Its translation is CASSETRSAYNEQFF.

The chain employs TRBV9 and TRBJ2-7; 9 bases agree with TRBD2. The germline V gene encodes CDR1 SGDLS and CDR2 YYNGEE. After removal of 2 bases from V and 3 bases from J, the junction contained 6 bases not matched to a gene. CDR3 size: 15 residues. The CDR3 loop is CASSVVAGVGYEQYF. As DNA, the CDR3 is TGTGCCAGCAGCGTCGTAGCGGGAGTAGGCTACGAGCAGTACTTC. Complete variable domain (other parts from reference TRBV9 and TRBJ2-7): DSGVTQTPKHLITATGQRVTLRCSPRSGDLSVYWYQQSLDQGLQFLIQYYNGEERAKGNILERFSAQQFPDLHSELNLSSLELGDSALYFCASSVVAGVGYEQYFGPGTRLTVT.

This clone was found a few times. The rearrangement links TRBV27 to TRBJ2-7; 8 bases align to TRBD2. V lost 3 bases and J lost 1; bases outside the gene matches: 8. The CDR3 loop spans 16 amino acids. Germline V CDR1 and CDR2: MNHEY, SMNVEV (reference sequence). The CDR3 protein is CASSFSGGRPSYEQYF. In DNA form, the CDR3 reads TGTGCCAGCAGTTTCAGTGGCGGGAGGCCTTCCTACGAGCAGTACTTC.

The sample holds one count of this clone. The chain is built from TRBV6-5 and TRBJ1-4, with TRBD1 matching 7 bases. The CDR3 has 12 residues. V lost 9 bases, J lost 10 bases, and 8 bases stayed unmatched. Germline CDR1 is MNHEY and CDR2 is SVGAGI. CDR3 residues: CASHRQGRKLFF. The CDR3 nucleotides read TGTGCCAGTCACCGACAGGGACGAAAACTGTTTTTT.

This chain uses TRBV6-2 or TRBV6-3 with TRBJ1-2; TRBD1 matches 9 bases. V was clipped by 4 bases and J by 3 bases; unmatched bases: 3. Germline assignment: CDR1 MNHEY and CDR2 SVGEGT. This CDR3 is 14 amino acids long. This chain's CDR3 is CASSFRTGDYGYTF. In nucleotides, the CDR3 is TGTGCCAGCAGTTTCCGGACAGGGGACTATGGCTACACCTTC.